This T cell receptor (beta chain) was captured in a study of T cell responses to AZD1222 COVID-19 vaccine. A word on this clone: Antigen unknown.

Study-wide results and caveats: Baseline seropositivity characterized only six AZD1222 recipients. White British donors predominated, females outnumbered males, and clonal diversity was possibly underestimated.

Germline assignment: CDR1 SGHRS and CDR2 YFSETQ. This CDR3 region has 12 residues. V was pared by 4 bases and J by 6 bases, with 7 bases between. The repertoire was sequenced with immunoSEQ multiplex PCR; TCRdb's copy has only in-frame clones and lacks some. Of about 110,000 clones listed, 70% to 90% are singletons. V usage is TRBV5-1 and J usage is TRBJ1-4, with D possibly TRBD1 on 6 matching bases. This clonotype was obtained from an adult in good health. Sequences were derived from peripheral blood, sampled on day 0 of MenACWY control vaccination. The CDR3 loop reads CASSGGHEKLFF. As DNA, the CDR3 is TGCGCCAGCAGCGGGGGGCATGAAAAACTGTTTTTT.